The rows below give T cell receptor beta chains drawn from one sample of a study of shared clonotypes between healthy human individuals. TCRdb keeps only in-frame clones here, not all; method: immunoSEQ multiplex PCR. The profile shows approximately 720,000 clones, about two thirds of them singletons. The sample taken for sequencing was memory CD4+ T cells sorted from blood. These receptors were collected from a woman younger than 45 in good health. The CDR3 runs from the conserved cysteine through the conserved F or W. The D gene is left open where the match is weak. Where a row states a size, it is once, few, many or the class of an expanded clone; other rows omit it.

D gene	J gene	clone size	V gene	CDR3 DNA	CDR3 protein
TRBD2	TRBJ2-7	few	TRBV10-2	TGCGCCAGCAGCCCCTCGGGGGGGAGAATCCACGAGCAGTACTTC	CASSPSGGRIHEQYF
.	TRBJ2-3	.	TRBV19	TGTGCCAGTAGTATGGGGAGCGTCAGCACAGATACGCAGTATTTT	CASSMGSVSTDTQYF
.	TRBJ2-1	.	TRBV7-2	TGTGCCAGCAGCTTCTCCCTGGGGTTATACAATGAGCAGTTCTTC	CASSFSLGLYNEQFF
.	TRBJ2-1	.	TRBV7-8	TGTGCCAGCAGCCACAGCTCCGCGATCTCCTACAATGAGCAGTTCTTC	CASSHSSAISYNEQFF
TRBD1	TRBJ1-4	.	TRBV5-4	TGTGCCAGCAGCTTGGTCGGGACAGGGACAACTAATGAAAAACTGTTTTTT	CASSLVGTGTTNEKLFF
TRBD1	TRBJ1-3	few	TRBV28	TGTGCCAGCAGAACCGGGACAGGGTACTCTGGAAACACCATATATTTT	CASRTGTGYSGNTIYF
TRBD1	TRBJ2-1	.	TRBV7-9	TGTGCCAGCAGCCCGGACAGGGGGACCTACAATGAGCAGTTCTTC	CASSPDRGTYNEQFF
.	TRBJ1-2	few	TRBV30	TGTGCCTGGAGTGAGAGGGGGGGCGGTGGCTACACCTTC	CAWSERGGGGYTF
TRBD1	TRBJ1-2	.	TRBV5-1	TGCGCCAGCACGGACGACGGGACAGGGGCTGCACGATATGGCTACACCTTC	CASTDDGTGAARYGYTF
.	TRBJ2-7	.	TRBV7-9	TGTGCCAGCAGCTATTCAGGGCTCAGCTACGAGCAGTACTTC	CASSYSGLSYEQYF
.	TRBJ2-1	.	TRBV5-1	TGCGCCAGCAGCGCGGACAGCTTTTCCTACAATGAGCAGTTCTTC	CASSADSFSYNEQFF
.	TRBJ2-2	.	TRBV19	TGTGCCAGTAGCCCAACAGGGTGGGCCACCGGGGAGCTGTTTTTT	CASSPTGWATGELFF
.	TRBJ2-5	few	TRBV2	TGTGCCAGCAAGGACTATTTTCTTGAGACCCAGTACTTC	CASKDYFLETQYF
.	TRBJ2-7	few	TRBV11-2	TGTGCCAGCAGCTTAGGGGACGCCCTTTCCTACGAGCAGTACTTC	CASSLGDALSYEQYF
.	TRBJ2-7	few	TRBV28	TGTGCCAGCAGGTTGCAGGGGATCTACGAGCAGTACTTC	CASRLQGIYEQYF
TRBD1	TRBJ2-1	.	TRBV7-3	TGTGCCAGCAGCCCCGGGACAGCCTCCTACAATGAGCAGTTCTTC	CASSPGTASYNEQFF
.	TRBJ2-3	few	TRBV4-2	TGTGCCAGCCGGCCGACAGAAATCACAGATACGCAGTATTTT	CASRPTEITDTQYF
TRBD2	TRBJ2-1	.	TRBV6-1	TGTGCCAGCAGTGAAGCTTGGGCTAGCGGGAGAAACAATGAGCAGTTCTTC	CASSEAWASGRNNEQFF
TRBD2	TRBJ2-1	.	TRBV10-3	TGTGCCATCAGAGCCGTACTAGCGGGAGGTGGTAATGAGCAGTTCTTC	CAIRAVLAGGGNEQFF
.	TRBJ1-3	.	TRBV18	TGTGCCAGCTCACCACAAAGGGGCGCCTCTGGAAACACCATATATTTT	CASSPQRGASGNTIYF
.	TRBJ1-1	.	TRBV6-6	TGTGCCAGCAGCCCCCCGGGGGGGGGCACTGAAGCTTTCTTT	CASSPPGGGTEAFF
.	TRBJ2-5	.	TRBV30	TGTGCCTGGAGCCAGATCGGGACCCAAGAGACTCAGTACTTC	CAWSQIGTQETQYF
.	TRBJ1-2	.	TRBV28	TGTGCCAGCAGTTTAGGAGGCCCAGTGAACTATGGCTACACCTTC	CASSLGGPVNYGYTF
.	TRBJ1-1	.	TRBV27	TGTGCCAGCAGTCCTCGGGGAAACGCTGAAGCTTTCTTT	CASSPRGNAEAFF
.	TRBJ2-7	.	TRBV4-2	TGTGCCAGCAGCCTGGAAGGCGAGCAGTACTTC	CASSLEGEQYF
.	TRBJ1-2	.	TRBV7-6	TGTGCCAGCAGCTCGGGGCGGGTCGGAGGCTACACCTTC	CASSSGRVGGYTF
.	TRBJ2-7	few	TRBV20-1	TGCAGTGCTAGAGATTGGGAGTACTTC	CSARDWEYF
.	TRBJ2-7	.	TRBV15	TGTGCCACCAGCGGGTGGGGCAGGGACCACGAGCAGTACTTC	CATSGWGRDHEQYF
.	TRBJ2-7	.	TRBV11-2	TGTGCCAGCAGCTTAGATCCCCGGAAAGGGGAGCAGTACTTC	CASSLDPRKGEQYF
.	TRBJ2-5	.	TRBV2	TGTGCCAGCAGTTTAATGGGTAGAGGGTACCAAGAGACCCAGTACTTC	CASSLMGRGYQETQYF
.	TRBJ1-5	few	TRBV6-1	TGTGCCAGCGAAGAGGGGTGGAATCAGCCCCAGCATTTT	CASEEGWNQPQHF
.	TRBJ1-6	.	TRBV7-2	TGTGCCAGCAGCTCAACTGGTCCGAATAATTCACCCCTCCACTTT	CASSSTGPNNSPLHF
.	TRBJ2-2	.	TRBV7-7	TGTGCCAGCTCCCCCGACAGTACCCCCACCGGGGAGCTGTTTTTT	CASSPDSTPTGELFF
.	TRBJ1-5	few	TRBV18	TGTGCCAGCTCAACCCAGGGTTCTCAGCCCCAGCATTTT	CASSTQGSQPQHF
.	TRBJ2-3	.	TRBV7-9	TGTGCCAGCAGCTTAATGACAGGACGTAGCACAGATACGCAGTATTTT	CASSLMTGRSTDTQYF
TRBD2	TRBJ2-5	.	TRBV10-2	TGCGCCACTGGGCTAGCGGGTGTGGAGGAGACCCAGTACTTC	CATGLAGVEETQYF
TRBD1	TRBJ1-4	.	TRBV28	TGTGCCAGTAGTACAGGGGGAACTAATGAAAAACTGTTTTTT	CASSTGGTNEKLFF
TRBD1	TRBJ2-5	once	TRBV7-7	TGTGCCAGCAGCTCCCCCCAAGGACAGGGGGCAAAGACCCAGTACTTC	CASSSPQGQGAKTQYF
.	TRBJ2-3	once	TRBV27	TGTGCCAGCAGTTTAGACTACGGTACGCAGTATTTT	CASSLDYGTQYF
.	TRBJ2-2	.	TRBV5-1	TGCGCCAGCAGCGCCTCTTCCGGCCCCACAGCCGGGGAGCTGTTTTTT	CASSASSGPTAGELFF